This TCR beta chain originates from a study of human T cells and chemical hapten exposure. MiXCR was run by TCRdb on the RACE reads, yielding one entry per CDR3 protein. The data contain about 37,000 distinct CDR3 sequences, just under 6.5% of them singletons. The germline V gene encodes CDR1 GTSNPN and CDR2 SVGIG (reference sequence). The V end was cut by 0 bases, the J end by 0 bases, with 15 bases between. The CDR3 extends over 17 amino acids. Described time point: patch test 1, 2 weeks after DPC sensitization. Treatment defined: therapeutic diphenylcyclopropenone sensitization with weekly scalp DPC. Extraction of total RNA was performed on unfractionated whole blood.

The receptor was isolated from a woman in her 30s with alopecia areata. Some clones in this sample may be carry-over from other donors' samples. The chain uses TRBV30 and TRBJ2-4; possibly TRBD1 for D (6 bases). Sequences were derived from whole blood, sampled in connection with sensitization to the hapten diphenylcyclopropenone (DPC). The chain's CDR3 is CAWSVGQTILAKNIQYF. CDR3 coding DNA: TGTGCCTGGAGTGTCGGACAGACAATACTAGCCAAAAACATTCAGTACTTC.